This TCR delta chain stems from a study of Vδ1+ human thymocytes. Extracted RNA was reverse transcribed into cDNA. The CDR3 regions were amplified by multiplex PCR from V-gene primers to a constant-region primer. TCRdb reran clone calling via CATT on the multiplex PCR reads. The data contain about 75,000 delta-chain clones, around 34% of them singletons. Study results and limitations: Highly polyclonal TRG and TRD repertoires with Gaussian CDR3 length distributions appeared in thymus. Many TRG clonotypes were shared between donors; TRD repertoires were essentially private. Unexpected Vdelta2 sequences could cause misinterpretation of bulk repertoire data. Despite high sort purity, about a fifth of thymic T cell receptor delta sequences were Vdelta2.

A remark on this clone: What it binds is not known.

J gave up 0 bases and V 0 bases, and 25 bases lay outside the gene matches. The CDR3 runs to 24 residues. Germline V gene sequence: CDR1 TSWWSYY, CDR2 QGS. Alphabeta T cells were depleted, then CD3+ Vdelta1+ Vdelta2- thymocytes were FACS-sorted. The receptor's source is a boy under two years old who had congenital heart surgery. Sequenced input: Vdelta1+ gamma-delta thymocytes from the thymus. Subset described: FACS-sorted CD3+ TCRalphabeta- TCRVdelta1+ TCRVdelta2- thymocytes. The V call is TRDV1, the J call TRDJ1; TRDD3 matches at 10 bases. This CDR3 reads CALGELWPTWSTGGSKGYTDKLIF. CDR3 coding DNA: TGTGCTCTTGGGGAACTCTGGCCTACGTGGAGTACTGGGGGATCCAAAGGGTACACCGATAAACTCATCTTT.